Below, 11 T cell receptor beta chains from the same sample are listed, as sequenced in a study of metastatic and nonmetastatic thyroid tumors. Ahead of thyroid surgery, no patient had received treatment of any kind. Using MiXCR, TCRdb re-called clones from the PCR reads. The sample comprises under 20,000 clones, 34% of which are singletons, and about 9% rests with the top ten. The sample comprised tumor tissue. The receptors were gathered from a male donor with papillary thyroid cancer or a benign thyroid nodule (not recorded which). Some clones in this sample may be carry-over from other donors' samples.

Of note for this clone: The junction differs from germline at one of its ends, possibly a read error. The rearrangement uses TRBV6-1 and TRBJ2-2; tentatively, D is TRBD2 (5 bases). This CDR3 is 15 amino acids long. Germline V gene data show CDR1 as MNHNS and CDR2 as SASEGT. The CDR3 region has the DNA TGTGCCAGCAGTGTGCTGGGGAGTCCCACCGGGGATCTGTTTTTT. Its translation is CASSVLGSPTGDLFF.

Within the sample, this clone is medium-sized. The rearrangement uses TRBV6-1 and TRBJ1-2; D not certain. CDR1 is MNHNS, CDR2 SASEGT, per germline. The CDR3 loop spans 14 amino acids. V lost 5 bases to trimming and J lost 6 bases, with 16 bases between them. CDR3: CASSRVSSVDGYTF. In nucleotides, the CDR3 is TGTGCCAGCAGTAGGGTGTCGTCCGTCGATGGCTACACCTTC.

The table lists this clone with many counts. The chain uses TRBV5-6 and TRBJ2-2; weak D call: TRBD2 (5 bases). This CDR3 is built from 16 residues. The V gene lost 6 bases and the J gene lost 1 base, with 16 bases spanning the gap. In germline, CDR1 is SGHDT, CDR2 YYEEEE. The CDR3 coding sequence is TGTGCCAGCATTAGGTGGGCACTAGTGAACACCGGGGAGCTGTTTTTT. Translation: CASIRWALVNTGELFF. The full variable domain, completed using reference TRBV5-6 and TRBJ2-2, is DAGVTQSPTHLIKTRGQQVTLRCSPKSGHDTVSWYQQALGQGPQFIFQYYEEEERQRGNFPDRFSGHQFPNYSSELNVNALLLGDSALYLCASIRWALVNTGELFFGEGSRLTVL.

The rearrangement joins TRBV27 to TRBJ1-1; D remains unclear. Trimming stripped 4 bases from V and 1 base from J, with 7 bases between. CDR3 size: 13 residues. CDR1 and CDR2 (germline): MNHEY, SMNVEV (reference sequence). The CDR3 sequence: CASSSNTNTEAFF. For the CDR3, the DNA is TGTGCCAGCAGTTCTAACACGAACACTGAAGCTTTCTTT.

This clone was seen a few times. This sequence joins TRBV6-1 and TRBJ2-1; weak D call: TRBD2 (5 bases). Trimming shortened V by 7 bases and J by 8 bases, and 24 bases separated the two germline ends. Germline V gene sequence: CDR1 MNHNS, CDR2 SASEGT. CDR3 length equals 16 residues. CDR3 in amino acids: CASNRRSVRANDEQFF. The CDR3 nucleotides read TGTGCCAGCAACCGGCGTAGCGTGAGGGCCAACGATGAGCAGTTCTTC.

This clone is medium-sized in the sample. The chain couples TRBV20-1 to TRBJ1-4; D is perhaps TRBD1 (6 bases). Trimming took 1 base from V and 6 from J, leaving 9 bases between them. Germline V CDR1 and CDR2: DFQATT, SNEGSKA (reference sequence). CDR3 length equals 13 residues. In nucleotides, the CDR3 is TGCAGTGCTAGAGGGGGGCGGGATGAAAAACTGTTTTTT. Translation gives CSARGGRDEKLFF.

This clone was detected only a few times. This chain uses TRBV4-1 with TRBJ2-7, with 9 bases lining up with TRBD1. V lost 4 bases, J lost 3 bases, and 4 bases stayed unmatched. Germline loops: CDR1 MGHRA, CDR2 YSYEKL. The CDR3 runs 14 residues. CDR3 nucleotides: TGCGCCAGCAGCCCCTGGACAGGGGTCTACGAGCAGTACTTC. This sequence encodes CASSPWTGVYEQYF.

V is TRBV7-9 and J is TRBJ2-7; D unclear. This CDR3 spans 11 amino acids. Germline V CDR1 and CDR2: SEHNR, FQNEAQ (reference sequence). V was pared by 8 bases and J by 6 bases, with 11 bases between. The CDR3 DNA sequence: TGTGCCAGCGGATCTTCAAGCGAGCAGTACTTC. Translating gives CASGSSSEQYF.

The table lists this clone with many counts. In nucleotides, the CDR3 is TGCAGTGCTAGAGACCCAGAGGCGGGAATAACAAATGAGCAGTTCTTC. Translating it yields CSARDPEAGITNEQFF. The chain uses TRBV20-1 and TRBJ2-1, with a tentative D call TRBD2 (6 bases). V dropped 0 bases and J dropped 7 bases, with 19 bases sitting between them. CDR1 DFQATT and CDR2 SNEGSKA come from the germline V gene (reference sequence). The CDR3 length is 16 residues.

This clone has ten or more counts. This chain uses TRBV2 with TRBJ1-5; D is possibly TRBD1 (5 bases). The CDR3 has 15 amino acids. The V and J ends lost 4 bases and 0 bases respectively, with 10 bases between them. CDR1 is SNHLY and CDR2 is FYNNEI in the germline V gene. The CDR3, as DNA: TGTGCCAGCAGTGGGATGGGGGGTAGCAATCAGCCCCAGCATTTT. This sequence encodes CASSGMGGSNQPQHF.

The genes are TRBV5-1 and TRBJ1-2; TRBD1 matches at 8 bases. With V trimmed by 10 bases and J by 8 bases, 19 bases remained unmatched. The CDR3 spans 15 residues. Germline assignment: CDR1 SGHRS and CDR2 YFSETQ. The chain's CDR3 is CASWHGTGLTGGYTF. The CDR3 nucleotides read TGCGCCTCATGGCACGGGACAGGCCTCACCGGGGGCTACACCTTC.